These 9 T cell receptor beta chains were sequenced from one sample in a study of CD8 T cells in ankylosing spondylitis. TCRdb fed the 5' RACE reads into MiXCR, producing one record per CDR3 protein. This table holds 150,000 to 250,000 distinct CDR3 sequences, 13% found once. The sequenced sample consisted of blood, either unsorted or a sorted T cell fraction (not recorded which). These TCRs come from a male donor with ankylosing spondylitis or in good health (not recorded which).

The V and J genes are TRBV2 and TRBJ1-1; 9 nucleotides align to TRBD1. Germline CDR1 SNHLY, CDR2 FYNNEI. V lost 10 bases, J lost 3 bases, and 15 bases stayed unmatched. The CDR3 sequence is 16 residues long. CDR3 region: CAISERGQGRDTEAFF. The CDR3 DNA reads as TGTGCCATCTCGGAGAGGGGACAGGGAAGGGACACTGAAGCTTTCTTT.

This clonotype occurred many times. The CDR3 reads CSVASGGREAFF. The CDR3 DNA reads TGCAGCGTTGCCAGCGGCGGGCGTGAAGCTTTCTTT. The rearrangement joins TRBV29-1 to TRBJ1-1; the D is unclear. Trimming removed 4 bases from V and 7 bases from J, with 13 bases in between. Germline values: CDR1 SQVTM, CDR2 ANQGSEA. The CDR3 has 12 amino acids.

The chain recombines TRBV11-2 with TRBJ2-7, with D possibly being TRBD1 (6 bases). The germline V gene has CDR1 SGHAT and CDR2 FQNNGV. Between the trimmed V and J ends, which lost 1 base and 3 bases, there was a span of 16 bases. This CDR3 spans 16 amino acids. The CDR3 spells CASSLGVTGELYEQYF. The CDR3 region has the DNA TGTGCCAGCAGCTTAGGGGTGACAGGTGAACTCTACGAGCAGTACTTC.

The chain employs TRBV6-5 and TRBJ2-1; TRBD2 aligns across 11 bases. The germline V gene has CDR1 MNHEY and CDR2 SVGAGI. Unmatched junction bases numbered 10, after V lost 4 bases and J lost 8 bases. The CDR3 has 16 amino acids. The CDR3 sequence: CASSWDSGRVGDEQFF. The CDR3 DNA follows: TGTGCCAGCAGTTGGGATAGCGGGAGGGTTGGAGATGAGCAGTTCTTC.

This clonotype has more than one count but fewer than ten. This chain connects TRBV20-1 to TRBJ2-7; possible D gene TRBD1, 6 bases. V was cut by 3 bases and J by 5 bases, with 20 bases left in between. In germline, CDR1 is DFQATT, CDR2 SNEGSKA (reference sequence). This CDR3 is built from 15 residues. Here the CDR3 reads CSASLIKTGFDEQYF. CDR3 coding DNA: TGCAGTGCTAGCCTAATAAAAACAGGGTTCGACGAGCAGTACTTC.

V gene TRBV27 combines with J gene TRBJ1-2, with a weak D call TRBD1 (6 bases). CDR1 is MNHEY and CDR2 is SMNVEV in the germline V gene (reference sequence). The length of the CDR3 is 12 residues. The V gene lost 7 bases and the J gene lost 2 bases, with 8 bases spanning the gap. CDR3 sequence: CASKGQNYGYTF. As DNA, the CDR3 is TGTGCCAGCAAAGGACAGAACTATGGCTACACCTTC.

This clonotype was counted a few times. V and J are TRBV20-1 and TRBJ2-1; possibly TRBD2 for D (5 bases). The CDR3 runs to 14 residues. Between the trimmed V and J ends, which lost 6 bases and 3 bases, there was a span of 15 bases. In germline, CDR1 is DFQATT, CDR2 SNEGSKA (reference sequence). Here the CDR3 DNA reads TGCAGTGCCCTCCAGCCTAGCAACTACAATGAGCAGTTCTTC. Amino acids: CSALQPSNYNEQFF.

This clonotype was counted many times. The CDR3 reads CASSGTSGGNEQFF. The CDR3 nucleotides are TGTGCCAGCTCCGGGACTAGCGGGGGTAATGAGCAGTTCTTC. The J gene is TRBJ2-1, the V gene TRBV6-4; 14 nucleotides align to TRBD2. Germline V gene data show CDR1 as MRHNA and CDR2 as SNTAGT. The CDR3 extends over 14 amino acids. V dropped 8 bases and J dropped 7; count of bases not matched to a gene: 4.

This clonotype appeared many times. The chain uses TRBV5-1 and TRBJ2-3, with 9 bases that match TRBD2. The V gene's germline CDR1 is SGHRS and CDR2 YFSETQ. The CDR3 covers 16 residues. J was trimmed by 2 bases and V by 0 bases; bases with no gene match: 4. The CDR3 nucleotides read TGCGCCAGCAGCTTGGCCGCGGGAGGGGACACAGATACGCAGTATTTT. It translates to CASSLAAGGDTDTQYF.